The clone carrying this T cell receptor (beta chain) was counted between two and nine times. Its antigen remains unknown. TCRdb itself ran the 5' RACE reads through MiXCR, one entry per CDR3 protein. The sample shows tens of thousands of distinct CDR3 sequences, roughly 9% of them seen only once. This CDR3 is 13 amino acids long. CDR1 SGDLS and CDR2 YYNGEE come from the germline V gene. The V end was cut by 3 bases, the J end by 0 bases, with 6 bases between. This record comes from a study of CD8 T cells in ankylosing spondylitis. Regarding the study as a whole: Several highly homologous variants formed a TCR beta motif that appeared characteristic of ankylosing spondylitis blood.

The specimen was blood, either unsorted or a sorted T cell fraction (not recorded which). The source is a male donor with ankylosing spondylitis. The gene calls are TRBV9 and TRBJ1-1; tentative D call: TRBD1 (5 bases). The CDR3 reads CASSATVNTEAFF. CDR3 bases: TGTGCCAGCAGCGCGACAGTGAACACTGAAGCTTTCTTT.